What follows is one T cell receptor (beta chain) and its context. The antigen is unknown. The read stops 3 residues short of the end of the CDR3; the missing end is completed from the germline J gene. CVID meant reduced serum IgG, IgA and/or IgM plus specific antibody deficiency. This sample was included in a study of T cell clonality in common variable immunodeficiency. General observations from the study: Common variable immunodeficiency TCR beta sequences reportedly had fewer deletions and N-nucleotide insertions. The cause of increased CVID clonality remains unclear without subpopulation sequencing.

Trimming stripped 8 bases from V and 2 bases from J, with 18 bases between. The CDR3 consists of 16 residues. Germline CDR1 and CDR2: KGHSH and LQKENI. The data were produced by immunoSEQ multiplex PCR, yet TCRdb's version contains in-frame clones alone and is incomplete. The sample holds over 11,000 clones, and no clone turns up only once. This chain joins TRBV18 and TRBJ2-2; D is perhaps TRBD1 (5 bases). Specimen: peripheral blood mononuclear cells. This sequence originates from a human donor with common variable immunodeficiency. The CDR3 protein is CASRPPRQGNTGELFF. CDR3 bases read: TGTGCCAGCAGACCACCGCGGCAGGGTAACACCGGGGAG.